The 18 T cell receptor beta chains reported below all come from one sample, sequenced in a study of blood T cell repertoires in COVID-19. Data came from immunoSEQ multiplex PCR; TCRdb stores just in-frame clones and leaves some out. The sample has fewer than 85,000 clones; about 85% are singletons. The sample comprised peripheral blood. These receptors originate from a human donor in a cohort sampled during active COVID-19.

This chain uses TRBV3-1 (or the pseudogene TRBV3-2) with TRBJ1-3, with 11 bases matching TRBD1. Trimming cost V 3 bases and J 2 bases; bases outside gene matches: 0. The CDR3 has 15 residues. In germline, CDR1 is LGHDT, CDR2 YNNKEL (reference sequence). The CDR3 bases are TGTGCCAGCAGCCAGGGACAGGGGGCTGGAAACACCATATATTTT. Amino acids: CASSQGQGAGNTIYF.

The V and J genes are TRBV3-1 (or the pseudogene TRBV3-2) and TRBJ2-4; D is unresolved. Germline assignment: CDR1 LGHDT and CDR2 YNNKEL (reference sequence). This CDR3 spans 17 amino acids. V was cut by 0 bases and J by 1 base, with 13 bases left in between. CDR3 in amino acids: CASSQDVGSRAKNIQYF. Written as DNA, the CDR3 is TGTGCCAGCAGCCAAGATGTGGGTTCGAGGGCCAAAAACATTCAGTACTTC.

There are a few counts of this clone. The V call is TRBV30, the J call TRBJ2-7, with D possibly matching TRBD1 (6 bases). The CDR3 totals 12 residues. Between the trimmed V and J ends, which lost 7 bases and 3 bases, there was a span of 13 bases. Germline V gene data show CDR1 as GTSNPN and CDR2 as SVGIG (reference sequence). CDR3 sequence (DNA): TGTGCCTTCCAAACAGGGTTCTACGAGCAGTACTTC. The encoded protein is CAFQTGFYEQYF. The full variable domain, completed using reference TRBV30 and TRBJ2-7, is SQTIHQWPATLVQPVGSPLSLECTVEGTSNPNLYWYRQAAGRGLQLLFYSVGIGQISSEVPQNLSASRPQDRQFILSSKKLLLSDSGFYLCAFQTGFYEQYFGPGTRLTVT.

The genes are TRBV2 and TRBJ2-3; the match to TRBD2 covers 7 bases. The length of the CDR3 is 15 residues. Germline CDR1 reads SNHLY; CDR2 reads FYNNEI. The junction had 10 bases not matched to a gene; V was cut back by 7 bases and J by 3 bases. The CDR3 loop reads CASKERGRGTDTQYF. In DNA, the CDR3 is TGTGCCAGCAAGGAACGCGGGAGAGGTACAGATACGCAGTATTTT.

V and J are TRBV18 and TRBJ2-5, with TRBD2 identical over 10 bases. V shed 5 bases, J shed 5 bases, and the junction held 8 bases outside the gene matches. The CDR3 consists of 15 residues. Germline loops: CDR1 KGHSH, CDR2 LQKENI. The CDR3 loop reads CASSKSGGAGETQYF. CDR3 in DNA: TGTGCCAGCTCAAAGAGCGGGGGGGCCGGTGAGACCCAGTACTTC.

The rearrangement uses TRBV9 and TRBJ2-7; D is perhaps TRBD2 (5 bases). Germline assignment: CDR1 SGDLS and CDR2 YYNGEE. This CDR3 region has 14 residues. Trimming took 0 bases from V and 3 from J, leaving 10 bases between them. The CDR3 loop is CASSVGGEGYEQYF. The CDR3 bases are TGTGCCAGCAGCGTAGGAGGAGAGGGCTACGAGCAGTACTTC.

The chain combines TRBV7-6 with TRBJ1-3; TRBD1 is a possible D gene (6 bases). Trimming stripped 4 bases from V and 4 bases from J, with 17 bases between. Germline CDR1 is SGHVS and CDR2 is FNYEAQ. This CDR3 has 16 residues. This chain's CDR3 is CASSSPEGRGGNTIYF. CDR3 coding DNA: TGTGCCAGCAGCTCCCCCGAGGGCAGGGGAGGAAACACCATATATTTT.

This clone was counted a few times. The CDR3 reads CSASRDKGTEAFF. As DNA, the CDR3 is TGCAGTGCTAGTAGGGACAAGGGCACTGAAGCTTTCTTT. The chain couples TRBV20-1 to TRBJ1-1; D might be TRBD1 (6 bases). The CDR3 length is 13 residues. CDR1 and CDR2 from the germline V gene are DFQATT and SNEGSKA (reference sequence). The V end lost 3 bases, the J end lost 4 bases, and 12 bases lay between the germline ends.

The V and J genes are TRBV20-1 and TRBJ1-1; possible D gene TRBD1, 6 bases. The CDR3 is made up of 11 amino acids. Germline V CDR1 and CDR2: DFQATT, SNEGSKA (reference sequence). The V end was cut by 3 bases, the J end by 4 bases, with 6 bases between. The CDR3 DNA is TGCAGTGCTAGCAGGGGCACTGAAGCTTTCTTT. Translating it yields CSASRGTEAFF.

This clone occurred once. The chain couples TRBV28 to TRBJ2-3, with D possibly TRBD2 on 7 matching bases. CDR3 size: 14 residues. Trimming shortened V by 2 bases and J by 5 bases, and 11 bases separated the two germline ends. Germline values: CDR1 MDHEN, CDR2 SYDVKM. CDR3 nucleotide sequence: TGTGCCAGCAGTTTAGGGGGGGCCGGAGATACGCAGTATTTT. Protein product: CASSLGGAGDTQYF.

The chain combines TRBV5-4 with TRBJ1-1; maybe TRBD1 (6 bases). This CDR3 comprises 15 residues. CDR1 is SGHNT and CDR2 is YYREEE in the germline V gene (reference sequence). V lost 1 base, J lost 1 base, and 11 bases lay in between. CDR3 protein: CASSLNLQGNTEAFF. The CDR3 DNA reads as TGTGCCAGCAGCTTGAACCTACAGGGGAACACTGAAGCTTTCTTT.

The chain joins TRBV27 to TRBJ1-5; possibly TRBD1 for D (6 bases). Trimming left V 2 bases short and J 1 base short, with 6 bases between. CDR1 and CDR2 from the germline V gene are MNHEY and SMNVEV (reference sequence). The CDR3 runs to 14 residues. The CDR3 region is CASSLQGSNQPQHF. As DNA, the CDR3 is TGTGCCAGCAGTTTACAGGGGAGCAATCAGCCCCAGCATTTT.

This clone occurred a few times. The chain is built from TRBV19 and TRBJ2-1; D gene unclear. Germline V gene data show CDR1 as LNHDA and CDR2 as SQIVND (reference sequence). The CDR3 consists of 16 residues. V lost 5 bases and J lost 0, with 14 bases in between. CDR3 sequence: CASSFNRVLSYNEQFF. The CDR3, as DNA: TGTGCCAGTAGTTTTAACCGGGTCCTCTCCTACAATGAGCAGTTCTTC.

The chain uses TRBV4-2 and TRBJ2-3; no firm D call. The CDR3 runs 9 residues. Germline V gene lookup returns CDR1 LGHNA and CDR2 YNFKEQ. Trimming took off 11 bases at V and 6 bases at J, with 6 bases between the two ends. DNA of the CDR3: TGTGCCGACTTCGATACGCAGTATTTT. Translating gives CADFDTQYF.

This chain links TRBV5-1 with TRBJ2-2; D gene ambiguous. The germline gives CDR1 SGHRS, CDR2 YFSETQ. V gave up 0 bases and J gave up 8 bases, with 5 bases separating them. This CDR3 has 12 amino acids. This chain's CDR3 is CASSLELGELFF. The CDR3 DNA sequence: TGCGCCAGCAGCTTGGAACTAGGGGAGCTGTTTTTT.

The rearrangement links TRBV6-1 to TRBJ2-1; 8 bases map to TRBD1. Looked up from germline, CDR1 is MNHNS and CDR2 is SASEGT. The CDR3 is 18 residues long. The V segment lost 1 base and the J segment 1 base; nucleotides outside the gene matches: 9. CDR3 protein: CASSEVVRYRGSYNEQFF. The CDR3 bases are TGTGCCAGCAGTGAAGTGGTTAGGTACAGGGGGTCCTACAATGAGCAGTTCTTC.

The chain employs TRBV2 and TRBJ2-3; 7 bases are shared with TRBD2. There are 16 residues in the CDR3. CDR1 and CDR2 from the germline V gene are SNHLY and FYNNEI. The V segment lost 7 bases and the J segment 2 bases; nucleotides outside the gene matches: 12. Written as DNA, the CDR3 is TGTGCCAGCATATACGGGAGGCTTGGGAACACAGATACGCAGTATTTT. Residues: CASIYGRLGNTDTQYF.

Here the CDR3 DNA reads TGTGCCATCAGGGCTAGCGGGGGATCAGGTACGCAGTATTTT. Translated, it gives CAIRASGGSGTQYF. V gene TRBV10-3 combines with J gene TRBJ2-3, with 10 bases lining up with TRBD2. J gave up 8 bases and V 6 bases, and 8 bases lay outside the gene matches. The CDR3 sequence is 14 residues long. The germline V gene has CDR1 ENHRY and CDR2 SYGVKD.